A single sample gave rise to the 27 T cell receptor beta chains below, sequenced in a study of blood T cell repertoires in COVID-19. Sequenced by immunoSEQ multiplex PCR; TCRdb stores in-frame clones only, minus some. Here the sample spans roughly 190,000 clones, roughly 84% being singletons. The sequencing input was peripheral blood. The receptors derive from a human donor in a cohort sampled during active COVID-19.

The chain recombines TRBV5-1 with TRBJ2-3; D is possibly TRBD1 (6 bases). The germline V and J ends were trimmed by 4 bases and 2 bases, with 11 bases remaining between them. The CDR3 totals 14 residues. Germline values: CDR1 SGHRS, CDR2 YFSETQ. The CDR3 sequence: CASSTRQVTDTQYF. Written as DNA, the CDR3 is TGCGCCAGCAGCACCAGACAGGTCACAGATACGCAGTATTTT. Together with reference TRBV5-1 and TRBJ2-3, the CDR3 gives the full variable domain: KAGVTQTPRYLIKTRGQQVTLSCSPISGHRSVSWYQQTPGQGLQFLFEYFSETQRNKGNFPGRFSGRQFSNSRSEMNVSTLELGDSALYLCASSTRQVTDTQYFGPGTRLTVL.

This clone was picked up one time. The chain recombines TRBV10-3 with TRBJ1-4, with D tentatively TRBD1 (5 bases). V was shortened by 5 bases and J by 1 base, with 11 bases between the two germline ends. This CDR3 is built from 15 residues. Germline V CDR1 and CDR2: ENHRY, SYGVKD. The CDR3 DNA sequence: TGTGCCATCAGTAAACAAAGGGGAACTAATGAAAAACTGTTTTTT. Amino acid sequence: CAISKQRGTNEKLFF.

The chain links TRBV5-6 to TRBJ2-5; weak D call: TRBD2 (6 bases). V lost 1 base, J lost 6 bases, and 22 bases lay in between. The CDR3 length is 17 residues. Germline CDR1 SGHDT, CDR2 YYEEEE. The CDR3 DNA reads as TGTGCCAGCAGCTTGTGGGGAGTTGCGGGGCCGGGAAAGACCCAGTACTTC. Translated: CASSLWGVAGPGKTQYF.

V and J are TRBV23-1 and TRBJ1-1; D is possibly TRBD1 (6 bases). TRBV23-1 belongs to the ORF category, with a function that is uncertain. CDR3 length: 11 residues. Trimming cost V 6 bases and J 8 bases, with 10 bases left between them. Here the CDR3 DNA reads TGCGCCAGCAGAACCGACAGGGAAGCTTTCTTT. This encodes CASRTDREAFF.

The chain uses TRBV18 and TRBJ2-3; D remains ambiguous. Germline CDR1 KGHSH, CDR2 LQKENI. The CDR3 has 14 amino acids. Trimming pared 2 bases from V and 4 bases from J, leaving 10 bases between. CDR3 nucleotides: TGTGCCAGCTCACCAGAGATAGCCGCAGATACGCAGTATTTT. Translated, it gives CASSPEIAADTQYF.

The chain has TRBV12-5 and TRBJ1-5; TRBD1 might be the D (5 bases). The CDR3 is made up of 11 amino acids. Germline CDR1 reads LGHNT; CDR2 reads FRNRAP. Deletions cut 6 bases from V and 8 bases from J, with 8 bases between. DNA of the CDR3: TGTGCTAGTGGGACCAGGGAGCCCCAGCATTTT. Amino acids: CASGTREPQHF.

A single count supports this clone. The chain combines TRBV19 with TRBJ1-2, with D unresolved. Trimming pared 3 bases from V and 8 bases from J, leaving 22 bases between. This CDR3 spans 16 amino acids. Per germline, CDR1 LNHDA and CDR2 SQIVND (reference sequence). CDR3 nucleotide sequence: TGTGCCAGTAGTATTCTTACCGCCTCCCGAGCGGACGGCTACACCTTC. This encodes CASSILTASRADGYTF.

The gene calls are TRBV2 and TRBJ2-5; D is unresolved. The CDR3 spans 13 residues. The V end was cut by 0 bases, the J end by 6 bases, with 8 bases between. Germline CDR1 reads SNHLY; CDR2 reads FYNNEI. The CDR3 sequence is CASSEALPKTQYF. CDR3 bases: TGTGCCAGCAGTGAAGCGCTCCCTAAGACCCAGTACTTC.

V and J are TRBV3-1 (or the pseudogene TRBV3-2) and TRBJ2-2; perhaps TRBD2 as D (6 bases). From germline, CDR1 is LGHDT and CDR2 YNNKEL (reference sequence). The CDR3 contains 16 residues. V was trimmed by 4 bases and J by 0 bases, leaving 12 bases between them. CDR3 bases: TGTGCCAGCAGCCGGGACTCGAACGCGAACACCGGGGAGCTGTTTTTT. The encoded protein is CASSRDSNANTGELFF.

The chain uses TRBV11-2 and TRBJ2-2; TRBD2 aligns across 11 bases. J gave up 1 base and V 5 bases, and 3 bases lay outside the gene matches. The CDR3 is 16 amino acids. Germline V gene data show CDR1 as SGHAT and CDR2 as FQNNGV. The CDR3 nucleotides are TGTGCCAGCAGCCGCACTAGCGGGAGGAACACCGGGGAGCTGTTTTTT. Translation: CASSRTSGRNTGELFF.

The V call is TRBV27, the J call TRBJ2-1; D possibly corresponds to TRBD1 (6 bases). CDR3 length: 13 residues. Germline-derived CDR1 and CDR2 are MNHEY and SMNVEV (reference sequence). V was shortened by 2 bases and J by 5 bases, with 7 bases between the two germline ends. CDR3 bases: TGTGCCAGCAGTTTACGGACAGACAATGAGCAGTTCTTC. Translating it yields CASSLRTDNEQFF.

Ten or more counts support this clone. This sample includes further DNA sequences coding for the same CDR3. The CDR3 here is CASSLDGTGDTEAFF. Written as DNA, the CDR3 is TGTGCCAGCAGCTTAGATGGGACAGGGGACACTGAAGCTTTCTTT. V usage is TRBV7-2 and J usage is TRBJ1-1, with 10 bases matching TRBD1. This CDR3 has 15 residues. Germline V lookup: CDR1 SGHTA, CDR2 FQGNSA. V lost 1 base and J lost 3; bases outside the gene matches: 2.

The chain carries TRBV30 and TRBJ1-2; D ambiguous. CDR1 and CDR2 from the germline V gene are GTSNPN and SVGIG (reference sequence). Between the trimmed V and J ends, which lost 0 bases and 4 bases, there was a span of 15 bases. The CDR3 has 15 residues. The CDR3 is CAWSVLRSPRYGYTF. The CDR3 nucleotides read TGTGCCTGGAGTGTACTGCGCTCCCCTCGCTATGGCTACACCTTC.

The genes are TRBV9 and TRBJ1-3; perhaps TRBD1 as D (6 bases). Germline V gene data show CDR1 as SGDLS and CDR2 as YYNGEE. This CDR3 is 14 amino acids long. Trimming removed 3 bases at V and 3 bases at J, with 10 bases between. CDR3 bases: TGTGCCAGCAGCGCAACAGGGATTGGAAACACCATATATTTT. Translating it yields CASSATGIGNTIYF.

This chain connects TRBV18 to TRBJ1-3; D is perhaps TRBD1 (5 bases). V dropped 3 bases and J dropped 4 bases, with 19 bases sitting between them. Germline V gene lookup returns CDR1 KGHSH and CDR2 LQKENI. The CDR3 length is 17 residues. CDR3 amino acids: CASSPVQGSRLGNTIYF. The CDR3 DNA is TGTGCCAGCTCACCCGTCCAGGGTTCCAGACTGGGAAACACCATATATTTT.

This clone has a handful of counts. The CDR3 spells CASSPSGGSYNEQFF. The CDR3 coding sequence is TGCGCCAGCAGTCCTAGCGGGGGGTCCTACAATGAGCAGTTCTTC. J is TRBJ2-1 and V is TRBV5-1; 11 nucleotides align to TRBD2. V dropped 5 bases and J dropped 1; count of bases not matched to a gene: 2. The CDR3 totals 15 residues. CDR1 SGHRS and CDR2 YFSETQ come from the germline V gene. The whole variable domain, filled in from reference TRBV5-1 and TRBJ2-1, reads KAGVTQTPRYLIKTRGQQVTLSCSPISGHRSVSWYQQTPGQGLQFLFEYFSETQRNKGNFPGRFSGRQFSNSRSEMNVSTLELGDSALYLCASSPSGGSYNEQFFGPGTRLTVL.

This CDR3 is CASSLGGWGTDTQYF. In nucleotides, the CDR3 is TGTGCCAGCAGTTTAGGGGGGTGGGGCACAGATACGCAGTATTTT. This chain joins TRBV28 and TRBJ2-3, with D possibly TRBD2 on 6 matching bases. The CDR3 totals 15 residues. V was trimmed by 2 bases and J by 1 base, leaving 10 bases between them. From germline, CDR1 is MDHEN and CDR2 SYDVKM.

The chain is built from TRBV19 and TRBJ1-3, with D hard to call. The germline V gene encodes CDR1 LNHDA and CDR2 SQIVND (reference sequence). The CDR3 has 15 residues. Trimming took off 3 bases at V and 2 bases at J, with 11 bases between the two ends. In nucleotides, the CDR3 is TGTGCCAGTAGTATCCGACGAGGCCCTGGAAACACCATATATTTT. Residues: CASSIRRGPGNTIYF.

This clone was detected a few times. The rearrangement joins TRBV7-9 to TRBJ1-2; no clear D. Looked up from germline, CDR1 is SEHNR and CDR2 is FQNEAQ (reference sequence). The V end was cut by 5 bases, the J end by 5 bases, with 12 bases between. This CDR3 has 13 residues. In nucleotides, the CDR3 is TGTGCCAGCAGCCCCCGAGCGGGTTATGGCTACACCTTC. It codes for CASSPRAGYGYTF.

CDR3 in amino acids: CASSLESGSFYEQYF. Written as DNA, the CDR3 is TGCGCCAGCAGCTTGGAAAGCGGGAGCTTCTACGAGCAGTACTTC. The chain carries TRBV5-1 and TRBJ2-7; 8 bases match TRBD2. The CDR3 runs to 15 residues. Trimming removed 0 bases from V and 3 bases from J; junction bases left unmatched: 5. Germline CDR1 SGHRS, CDR2 YFSETQ.

V and J are TRBV6-6 and TRBJ1-5; 7 nucleotides line up with TRBD1. Germline values: CDR1 MNHNY, CDR2 SVGAGI (reference sequence). The CDR3 runs 15 residues. Losses at the gene ends were 4 bases for V and 7 bases for J; bases not matched to a gene: 10. CDR3 protein: CASSSDRASRQPQHF. CDR3 nucleotides: TGTGCCAGCAGTTCCGACAGGGCGAGTAGGCAGCCCCAGCATTTT.

This clone was counted a single time. This sequence joins TRBV15 and TRBJ1-1, with D possibly TRBD1 on 5 matching bases. Per germline, CDR1 LNHNV and CDR2 YYDKDF (reference sequence). Trimming cost V 2 bases and J 1 base, with 11 bases left between them. The length of the CDR3 is 15 residues. CDR3 region: CATSRYRIGNTEAFF. The CDR3 coding sequence is TGTGCCACCAGCAGATACAGGATAGGGAACACTGAAGCTTTCTTT.

The chain couples TRBV9 to TRBJ2-3, with 7 bases lining up with TRBD1. Germline values: CDR1 SGDLS, CDR2 YYNGEE. Trimming removed 3 bases from V and 5 bases from J; junction bases left unmatched: 9. The CDR3 covers 15 residues. CDR3 region: CASSDLRQGIDTQYF. In DNA, the CDR3 is TGTGCCAGCAGCGACCTCCGACAGGGAATAGATACGCAGTATTTT.

This sequence joins TRBV7-6 and TRBJ2-1; D ambiguous. With 1 base removed from V and 8 bases from J, the gap between germline ends came to 9 bases. Germline CDR1 and CDR2: SGHVS and FNYEAQ. The CDR3 is 13 amino acids. The CDR3 reads CASSLVRWYEQFF. The CDR3 nucleotides are TGTGCCAGCAGCTTAGTTAGATGGTATGAGCAGTTCTTC.

The chain joins TRBV5-1 to TRBJ2-1, with TRBD1 identical over 7 bases. V lost 0 bases to trimming and J lost 7 bases; unmatched junction nucleotides: 16. The CDR3 consists of 18 residues. In germline, CDR1 is SGHRS, CDR2 YFSETQ. The DNA of the CDR3 is TGCGCCAGCAGCTTGGGTCTAATGACAGGGTGGATGCGGAATGAGCAGTTCTTC. Translation gives CASSLGLMTGWMRNEQFF.

This clone came up once. CDR3 sequence: CASSAQKYGYTF. The CDR3 DNA is TGTGCCAGCAGCGCACAGAAATATGGCTACACCTTC. V usage is TRBV9 and J usage is TRBJ1-2; no clear D gene. Trimming took 3 bases from V and 5 from J, leaving 8 bases between them. Per the germline V gene, CDR1 is SGDLS and CDR2 is YYNGEE. CDR3 length equals 12 residues.

J is TRBJ1-5 and V is TRBV4-2; a possible D gene is TRBD1 (6 bases). The germline gives CDR1 LGHNA, CDR2 YNFKEQ. Trimming took off 0 bases at V and 6 bases at J, with 12 bases between the two ends. The CDR3 runs 15 residues. CDR3 coding DNA: TGTGCCAGCAGCCAAGATCAAGGGGGAACTCAGCCCCAGCATTTT. Its translation is CASSQDQGGTQPQHF.